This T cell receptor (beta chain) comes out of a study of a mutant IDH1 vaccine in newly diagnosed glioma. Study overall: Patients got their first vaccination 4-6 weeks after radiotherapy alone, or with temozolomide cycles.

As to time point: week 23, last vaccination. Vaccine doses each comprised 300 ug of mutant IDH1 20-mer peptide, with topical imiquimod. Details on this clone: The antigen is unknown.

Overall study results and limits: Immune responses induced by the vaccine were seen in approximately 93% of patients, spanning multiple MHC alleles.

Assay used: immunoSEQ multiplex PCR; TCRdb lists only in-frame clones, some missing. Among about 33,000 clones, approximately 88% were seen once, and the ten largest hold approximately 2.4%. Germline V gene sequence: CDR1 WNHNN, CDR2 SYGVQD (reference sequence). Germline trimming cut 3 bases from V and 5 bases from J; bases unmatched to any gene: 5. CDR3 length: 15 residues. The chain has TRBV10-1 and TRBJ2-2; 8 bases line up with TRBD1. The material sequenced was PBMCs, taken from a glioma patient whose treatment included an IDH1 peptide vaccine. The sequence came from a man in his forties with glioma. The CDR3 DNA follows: TGCGCCAGCAGTGACGTGGACAGGGTGACCGGGGAGCTGTTTTTT. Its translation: CASSDVDRVTGELFF.